This passage covers 15 T cell receptor beta chains from one sample sequenced in a study of blood T cells in healthy people across ages. It was with a sample-barcoded 5' primer and a J-beta primer mix that a second PCR of roughly 7 to 12 cycles was run. TCRdb fed the 5' RACE reads into MiXCR, producing one record per CDR3 protein. The data contain 750,000 or so distinct CDR3 sequences, around a quarter of them singletons. These data were likewise used in another study, on T cells of mothers and their children.

Sequenced material: blood. These receptors came from a boy between 10 and 17 years old in good health.

The V call is TRBV2, the J call TRBJ2-3, with 9 bases that match TRBD1. This CDR3 comprises 14 residues. V was pared by 6 bases and J by 1 base, with 2 bases of the junction left unmatched. In germline, CDR1 is SNHLY, CDR2 FYNNEI. The DNA for the CDR3 is TGTGCCAGCAGACGGACAGGGGGCACAGATACGCAGTATTTT. Translating gives CASRRTGGTDTQYF.

This clonotype was counted a few times. The chain combines TRBV28 with TRBJ2-5; D unclear. The J call is doubtful: the DNA matches TRBJ2-7 better. CDR1 MDHEN and CDR2 SYDVKM come from the germline V gene. The CDR3 sequence is 12 residues long. The CDR3 protein is CASLRDSYEQYF. CDR3 in DNA: TGTGCCAGTTTAAGGGACTCCTACGAGCAGTACTTC.

This clonotype was recorded a few times. The V gene is TRBV29-1, the J gene TRBJ1-2, with D perhaps TRBD1 (5 bases). Looked up from germline, CDR1 is SQVTM and CDR2 is ANQGSEA. Trimming took off 5 bases at V and 4 bases at J, with 14 bases between the two ends. This CDR3 is 13 amino acids long. CDR3 coding DNA: TGCAGCGTTCTGGGGGACCGGGCCTATGGCTACACCTTC. Translation gives CSVLGDRAYGYTF. The complete variable domain, with remaining parts taken from reference TRBV29-1 and TRBJ1-2, reads SAVISQKPSRDICQRGTSLTIQCQVDSQVTMMFWYRQQPGQSLTLIATANQGSEATYESGFVIDKFPISRPNLTFSTLTVSNMSPEDSSIYLCSVLGDRAYGYTFGSGTRLTVV.

The chain has TRBV7-9 and TRBJ2-7; D is unclear. From germline, CDR1 is SEHNR and CDR2 FQNEAQ (reference sequence). The CDR3 sequence is 14 residues long. Trimming took off 3 bases at V and 2 bases at J, with 11 bases between the two ends. The CDR3, as DNA: TGTGCCAGCAGCTTGGTTGCAGCCCCCTACGAGCAGTACTTC. Protein: CASSLVAAPYEQYF.

Only a few counts were recorded for this clonotype. The rearrangement joins TRBV28 to TRBJ2-1; D not certain. Trimming cost V 6 bases and J 3 bases, with 6 bases left between them. From germline, CDR1 is MDHEN and CDR2 SYDVKM. CDR3 size: 12 residues. CDR3 sequence reads: CASSMGYNEQFF. CDR3 nucleotide sequence: TGTGCCAGCAGCATGGGCTACAATGAGCAGTTCTTC.

This clonotype was found a few times. J is TRBJ2-5 and V is TRBV19, with D possibly TRBD2 on 7 matching bases. There are 15 residues in the CDR3. Germline CDR1 and CDR2: LNHDA and SQIVND (reference sequence). Trimming cost V 3 bases and J 4 bases, with 15 bases left between them. The CDR3 here is CASSMINREGETQYF. The CDR3 DNA reads TGTGCCAGTAGTATGATAAACAGGGAGGGAGAGACCCAGTACTTC. Complete variable domain (other parts from reference TRBV19 and TRBJ2-5): DGGITQSPKYLFRKEGQNVTLSCEQNLNHDAMYWYRQDPGQGLRLIYYSQIVNDFQKGDIAEGYSVSREKKESFPLTVTSAQKNPTAFYLCASSMINREGETQYFGPGTRLLVL.

This clonotype was seen a few times. This sequence joins TRBV29-1 and TRBJ2-5; TRBD2 matches at 11 bases. V was pared by 3 bases and J by 4 bases, with 4 bases of the junction left unmatched. Germline V gene data show CDR1 as SQVTM and CDR2 as ANQGSEA. The CDR3 has 14 amino acids. CDR3 coding DNA: TGCAGCGTTGAGACTAGCGGGATAGGAGAGACCCAGTACTTC. It codes for CSVETSGIGETQYF. The full variable domain, with the rest looked up from reference TRBV29-1 and TRBJ2-5, is SAVISQKPSRDICQRGTSLTIQCQVDSQVTMMFWYRQQPGQSLTLIATANQGSEATYESGFVIDKFPISRPNLTFSTLTVSNMSPEDSSIYLCSVETSGIGETQYFGPGTRLLVL.

The J gene is TRBJ2-5, the V gene TRBV27, with D hard to call. The V gene's germline CDR1 is MNHEY and CDR2 SMNVEV (reference sequence). This CDR3 has 12 residues. V shed 4 bases and J shed 5 bases, with 8 bases lying between them. The CDR3 is CASSSYEETQYF. CDR3 nucleotide sequence: TGTGCCAGCAGTTCATACGAGGAGACCCAGTACTTC.

The chain combines TRBV6-1 with TRBJ1-1; 9 nucleotides match TRBD1. Unmatched junction bases numbered 2, after V lost 6 bases and J lost 6 bases. This CDR3 comprises 12 residues. Germline CDR1 reads MNHNS; CDR2 reads SASEGT. CDR3 in amino acids: CASRGQGAEAFF. CDR3 nucleotides: TGTGCCAGCAGGGGACAGGGCGCTGAAGCTTTCTTT.

This clonotype was detected only a few times. As DNA, the CDR3 is TGTGCCACCAGTGACACGACCCCGGGCATTCAGTACTTC. Translated, it gives CATSDTTPGIQYF. This sequence joins TRBV24-1 and TRBJ2-4; D not certain. CDR1 is KGHDR, CDR2 SFDVKD, per germline. Trimming left V 4 bases short and J 9 bases short, with 12 bases between. This CDR3 has 13 residues.

The sample holds a few counts of this clonotype. The CDR3 bases are TGTGCCAGCAGTTACCTCTCCGGAACAGATACGCAGTATTTT. Translating gives CASSYLSGTDTQYF. This chain uses TRBV6-2 or TRBV6-3 with TRBJ2-3, with D hard to call. Trimming pared 2 bases from V and 3 bases from J, leaving 9 bases between. Germline V lookup: CDR1 MNHEY, CDR2 SVGEGT. There are 14 residues in the CDR3.

The rearrangement links TRBV7-9 to TRBJ2-5; D perhaps matches TRBD2 (5 bases). The CDR3 contains 16 residues. Per the germline V gene, CDR1 is SEHNR and CDR2 is FQNEAQ (reference sequence). Trimming shortened V by 2 bases and J by 11 bases, and 24 bases separated the two germline ends. The CDR3, as DNA: TGTGCCAGCAGCTTACAAACTTCTGCGACTTTGAGGGAGCAGTACTTC. Amino acids: CASSLQTSATLREQYF.

The rearrangement joins TRBV29-1 to TRBJ2-6; 8 bases line up with TRBD1. The CDR3 consists of 14 residues. J gave up 4 bases and V 6 bases, and 5 bases lay outside the gene matches. Per germline, CDR1 SQVTM and CDR2 ANQGSEA. The CDR3 sequence: CSVKTGDGANVLTF. The CDR3 DNA reads as TGCAGCGTCAAGACAGGGGACGGGGCCAACGTCCTGACTTTC.

This clonotype has just a few counts. The chain is built from TRBV13 and TRBJ2-7; 9 bases agree with TRBD2. In germline, CDR1 is PRHDT, CDR2 FYEKMQ (reference sequence). Trimming at V came to 5 bases and at J to 7 bases, leaving 15 bases not matched to a gene. The CDR3 extends over 16 amino acids. CDR3 protein: CASSIRAGLADWEQYF. Here the CDR3 DNA reads TGTGCCAGCAGCATCCGCGCGGGACTAGCCGATTGGGAGCAGTACTTC.

This clonotype was detected a few times. The chain has TRBV7-2 and TRBJ2-7, with D uncertain. The germline V and J ends were trimmed by 2 bases and 8 bases, with 7 bases remaining between them. The CDR3 is made up of 11 amino acids. Germline CDR1 is SGHTA and CDR2 is FQGNSA. The DNA of the CDR3 is TGTGCCAGCAGCTTATTGGCGCAGCAGTACTTC. Its protein is CASSLLAQQYF.